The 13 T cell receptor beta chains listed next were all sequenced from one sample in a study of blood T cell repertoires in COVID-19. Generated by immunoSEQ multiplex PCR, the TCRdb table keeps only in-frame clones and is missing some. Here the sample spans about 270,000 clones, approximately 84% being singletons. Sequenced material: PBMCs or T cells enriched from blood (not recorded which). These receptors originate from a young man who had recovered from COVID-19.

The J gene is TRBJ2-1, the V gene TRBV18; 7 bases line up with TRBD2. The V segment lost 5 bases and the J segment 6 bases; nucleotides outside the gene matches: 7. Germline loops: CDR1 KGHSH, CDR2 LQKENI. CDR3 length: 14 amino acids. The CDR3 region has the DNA TGTGCCAGCTCAGGTGGACTAGACGCCAATGAGCAGTTCTTC. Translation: CASSGGLDANEQFF.

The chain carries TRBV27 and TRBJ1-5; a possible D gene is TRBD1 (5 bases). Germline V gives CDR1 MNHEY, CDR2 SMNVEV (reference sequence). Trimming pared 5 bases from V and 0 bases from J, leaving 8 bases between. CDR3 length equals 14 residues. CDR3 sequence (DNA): TGTGCCAGCAGTCCACAGGTTAGCAATCAGCCCCAGCATTTT. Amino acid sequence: CASSPQVSNQPQHF.

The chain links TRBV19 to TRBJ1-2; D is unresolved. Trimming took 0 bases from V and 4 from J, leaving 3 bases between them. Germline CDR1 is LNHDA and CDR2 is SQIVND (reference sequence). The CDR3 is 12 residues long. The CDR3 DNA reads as TGTGCCAGTAGTATAGAGCGCTATGGCTACACCTTC. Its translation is CASSIERYGYTF. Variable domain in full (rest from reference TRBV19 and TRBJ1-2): DGGITQSPKYLFRKEGQNVTLSCEQNLNHDAMYWYRQDPGQGLRLIYYSQIVNDFQKGDIAEGYSVSREKKESFPLTVTSAQKNPTAFYLCASSIERYGYTFGSGTRLTVV.

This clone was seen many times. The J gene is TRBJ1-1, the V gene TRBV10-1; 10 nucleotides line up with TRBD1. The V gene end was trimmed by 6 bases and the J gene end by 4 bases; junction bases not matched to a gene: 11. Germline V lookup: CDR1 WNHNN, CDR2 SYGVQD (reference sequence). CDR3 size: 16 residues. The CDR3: CASSYVRDRGITEAFF. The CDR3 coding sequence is TGCGCCAGCAGCTATGTGCGGGACAGGGGAATCACTGAAGCTTTCTTT.

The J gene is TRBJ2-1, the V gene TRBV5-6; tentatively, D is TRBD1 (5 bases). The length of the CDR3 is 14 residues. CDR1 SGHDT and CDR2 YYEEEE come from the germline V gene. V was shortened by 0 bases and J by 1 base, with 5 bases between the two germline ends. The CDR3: CASSLAGSYNEQFF. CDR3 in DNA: TGTGCCAGCAGCTTGGCAGGGTCCTACAATGAGCAGTTCTTC.

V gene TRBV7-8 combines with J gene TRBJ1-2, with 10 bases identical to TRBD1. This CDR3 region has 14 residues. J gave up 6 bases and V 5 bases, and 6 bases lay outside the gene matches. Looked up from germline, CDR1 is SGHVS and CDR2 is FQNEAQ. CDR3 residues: CASSQRQGADGYTF. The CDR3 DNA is TGTGCCAGCAGCCAGCGACAGGGGGCCGATGGCTACACCTTC.

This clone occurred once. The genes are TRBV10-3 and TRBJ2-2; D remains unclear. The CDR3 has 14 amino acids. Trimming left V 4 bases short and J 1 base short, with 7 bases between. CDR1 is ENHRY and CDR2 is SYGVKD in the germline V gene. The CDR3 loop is CAISGSVNTGELFF. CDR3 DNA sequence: TGTGCCATCAGTGGATCAGTGAACACCGGGGAGCTGTTTTTT.

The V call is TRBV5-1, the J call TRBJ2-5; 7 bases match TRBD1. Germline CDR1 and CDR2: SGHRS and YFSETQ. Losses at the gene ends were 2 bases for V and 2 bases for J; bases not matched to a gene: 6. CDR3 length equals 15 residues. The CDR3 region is CASSLNTGQQETQYF. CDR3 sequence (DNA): TGCGCCAGCAGCTTAAACACGGGACAGCAAGAGACCCAGTACTTC.

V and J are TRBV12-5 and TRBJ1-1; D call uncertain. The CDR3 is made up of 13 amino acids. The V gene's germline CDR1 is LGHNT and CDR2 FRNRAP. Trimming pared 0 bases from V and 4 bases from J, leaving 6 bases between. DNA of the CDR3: TGTGCTAGTGGTTTGGTAACGGGCACTGAAGCTTTCTTT. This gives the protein CASGLVTGTEAFF.

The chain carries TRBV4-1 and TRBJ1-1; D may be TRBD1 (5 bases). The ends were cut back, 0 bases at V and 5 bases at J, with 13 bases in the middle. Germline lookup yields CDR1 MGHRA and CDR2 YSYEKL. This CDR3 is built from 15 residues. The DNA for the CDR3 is TGCGCCAGCAGCCAAGATCAGGGAAGAAGGACTGAAGCTTTCTTT. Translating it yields CASSQDQGRRTEAFF.

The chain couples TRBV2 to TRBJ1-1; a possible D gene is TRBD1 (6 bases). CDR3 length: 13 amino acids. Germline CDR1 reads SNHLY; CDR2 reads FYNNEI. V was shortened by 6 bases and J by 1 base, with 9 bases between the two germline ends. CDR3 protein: CASRQGWNTEAFF. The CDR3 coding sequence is TGTGCCAGCAGACAGGGATGGAACACTGAAGCTTTCTTT.

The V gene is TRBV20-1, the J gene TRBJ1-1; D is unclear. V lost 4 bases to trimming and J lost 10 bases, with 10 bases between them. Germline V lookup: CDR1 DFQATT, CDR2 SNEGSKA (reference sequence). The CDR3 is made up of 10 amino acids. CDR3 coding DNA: TGCAGTGCTAAGCGGCTGAGAGCTTTCTTT. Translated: CSAKRLRAFF.

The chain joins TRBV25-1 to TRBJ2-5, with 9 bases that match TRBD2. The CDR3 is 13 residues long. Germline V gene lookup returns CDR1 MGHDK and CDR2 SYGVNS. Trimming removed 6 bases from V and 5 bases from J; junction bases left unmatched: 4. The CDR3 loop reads CASRLAGGETQYF. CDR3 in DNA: TGTGCCAGCAGACTAGCGGGTGGTGAGACCCAGTACTTC.